These 25 T cell receptor beta chains share one sample of origin, sequenced in a study of graft-versus-host responses after intestinal transplantation. Clones were sequenced by immunoSEQ multiplex PCR, and TCRdb holds only the in-frame ones, with some missing. The profile shows about 130,000 clones, about nine tenths of them singletons. These TCRs are of unknown antigen specificity. The sequenced sample was unstimulated CD4+ T cells sorted from spleen or lymph node cells, obtained before intestinal transplant. The source is a human donor who received an intestinal transplant.

J is TRBJ1-6 and V is TRBV7-2; 9 positions agree with TRBD1. J lost 7 bases, V lost 3 bases, and 4 bases had no gene match. CDR1 and CDR2 (germline): SGHTA, FQGNSA. CDR3 length equals 15 residues. The CDR3 DNA sequence: TGTGCCAGCAGCTTTCGGGACAGGGACAATTCACCCCTCCACTTT. Translating it yields CASSFRDRDNSPLHF.

This clone is a singleton in its sample. The chain joins TRBV25-1 to TRBJ2-7; D is possibly TRBD1 (6 bases). The CDR3 consists of 15 residues. V shed 4 bases and J shed 3 bases, with 16 bases lying between them. The germline gives CDR1 MGHDK, CDR2 SYGVNS. The CDR3 DNA reads as TGTGCCAGCAGTGCCATCGGGACACCGATCTACGAGCAGTACTTC. Encoded protein: CASSAIGTPIYEQYF.

The chain has TRBV28 and TRBJ1-3; the match to TRBD1 covers 8 bases. The J segment lost 5 bases and the V segment lost 3 bases, leaving 6 bases of the junction unmatched. The CDR3 spans 15 residues. Germline lookup yields CDR1 MDHEN and CDR2 SYDVKM. The CDR3 is CASSFRWTGRNTIYF. The CDR3 DNA reads TGTGCCAGCAGTTTTCGATGGACAGGGCGAAACACCATATATTTT.

This chain uses TRBV5-1 with TRBJ2-2; TRBD2 is a possible D gene (6 bases). This CDR3 has 14 amino acids. V was clipped by 5 bases and J by 0 bases, with 8 bases between them. Germline values: CDR1 SGHRS, CDR2 YFSETQ. The CDR3 region is CASSRGANTGELFF. The CDR3 DNA is TGCGCCAGCAGTCGCGGGGCGAACACCGGGGAGCTGTTTTTT.

This sequence joins TRBV5-1 and TRBJ1-1; tentatively, D is TRBD1 (5 bases). The V end lost 3 bases, the J end lost 1 base, and 25 bases lay between the germline ends. This CDR3 contains 19 residues. CDR1 is SGHRS, CDR2 YFSETQ, per germline. CDR3 protein: CASSSATHPLSRGNTEAFF. The CDR3, as DNA: TGCGCCAGCAGCTCGGCGACTCACCCTCTATCAAGGGGGAACACTGAAGCTTTCTTT.

The rearrangement links TRBV14 to TRBJ1-1; unclear D gene. The CDR3 covers 14 residues. Per germline, CDR1 SGHDN and CDR2 FVKESK. The V gene lost 3 bases and the J gene lost 9 bases, with 17 bases spanning the gap. Written as DNA, the CDR3 is TGTGCCAGCAGCCAGGGATCGCCGTTAATTCAAGCTTTCTTT. Its protein product is CASSQGSPLIQAFF. Complete variable domain (other parts from reference TRBV14 and TRBJ1-1): EAGVTQFPSHSVIEKGQTVTLRCDPISGHDNLYWYRRVMGKEIKFLLHFVKESKQDESGMPNNRFLAERTGGTYSTLKVQPAELEDSGVYFCASSQGSPLIQAFFGQGTRLTVV.

Only one count was recorded for this clone. This chain uses TRBV5-1 with TRBJ2-1, with TRBD2 matching over 12 bases. Germline V lookup: CDR1 SGHRS, CDR2 YFSETQ. J was trimmed by 5 bases and V by 4 bases; bases with no gene match: 13. The CDR3 runs to 18 residues. In nucleotides, the CDR3 is TGCGCCAGCAGCCCTGGGCTAGCGGGAGGGTTGATGGACAATGAGCAGTTCTTC. Amino acids: CASSPGLAGGLMDNEQFF.

V is TRBV28 and J is TRBJ2-5, with TRBD2 identical over 8 bases. The end of the DNA fits TRBJ2-7 better, so the J call may be wrong. Looked up from germline, CDR1 is MDHEN and CDR2 is SYDVKM. The CDR3 totals 14 residues. The CDR3 is CASTEAGAPYEQYF. The CDR3 DNA is TGTGCCAGCACCGAAGCGGGAGCCCCCTACGAGCAGTACTTC.

The chain has TRBV18 and TRBJ1-5; TRBD1 matches 7 bases. With V trimmed by 2 bases and J by 2 bases, 3 bases remained unmatched. The length of the CDR3 is 15 residues. The germline gives CDR1 KGHSH, CDR2 LQKENI. CDR3 protein: CASSPTGVGNQPQHF. The CDR3 coding sequence is TGTGCCAGCTCACCAACAGGGGTGGGCAATCAGCCCCAGCATTTT.

The chain recombines TRBV6-1 with TRBJ1-2, with D uncertain. The length of the CDR3 is 14 residues. Germline CDR1 reads MNHNS; CDR2 reads SASEGT. Trimming stripped 1 base from V and 5 bases from J, with 11 bases between. CDR3 in amino acids: CASSEGSGVYGYTF. CDR3 bases: TGTGCCAGCAGTGAAGGGAGTGGGGTTTATGGCTACACCTTC.

This chain connects TRBV11-3 to TRBJ2-1; D could derive from TRBD1 or TRBD2 (5 bases each). Germline V gene lookup returns CDR1 SGHNT and CDR2 YENEEA. V was cut by 4 bases and J by 7 bases, with 8 bases left in between. This CDR3 has 12 amino acids. CDR3 region: CASSSGTNEQFF. The DNA of the CDR3 is TGTGCCAGCAGCTCTGGGACGAATGAGCAGTTCTTC.

The gene calls are TRBV15 and TRBJ2-3; 7 bases map to TRBD1. Germline assignment: CDR1 LNHNV and CDR2 YYDKDF (reference sequence). The CDR3 has 15 residues. V shed 1 base and J 6 bases; nucleotides not matched to a gene: 7. The CDR3 spells CATSRGTGDRDTQYF. In nucleotides, the CDR3 is TGTGCCACCAGCAGAGGAACAGGGGATAGGGATACGCAGTATTTT.

J is TRBJ2-3 and V is TRBV2; D unresolved. Germline V gene lookup returns CDR1 SNHLY and CDR2 FYNNEI. V lost 9 bases to trimming and J lost 5 bases, with 6 bases between them. This CDR3 is built from 10 residues. Here the CDR3 DNA reads TGTGCCAGTAAATTAGATACGCAGTATTTT. This codes for CASKLDTQYF.

This chain joins TRBV27 and TRBJ2-7; a weak D match, TRBD2 (6 bases). Between the trimmed V and J ends, which lost 3 bases and 4 bases, there was a span of 13 bases. The CDR3 is made up of 14 amino acids. Germline CDR1 and CDR2: MNHEY and SMNVEV (reference sequence). The CDR3 nucleotides are TGTGCCAGCAGTTTCATAGCGGCAACATACGAGCAGTACTTC. Protein: CASSFIAATYEQYF.

The chain recombines TRBV7-2 with TRBJ2-1; D might be TRBD2 (6 bases). Germline V gene sequence: CDR1 SGHTA, CDR2 FQGNSA. Between the trimmed V and J ends, which lost 4 bases and 0 bases, there was a span of 13 bases. There are 16 residues in the CDR3. CDR3 in DNA: TGTGCCAGCAGCTCCGGGACTTTTAGCTCCTACAATGAGCAGTTCTTC. It translates to CASSSGTFSSYNEQFF.

This clone was counted once. The rearrangement uses TRBV4-2 and TRBJ1-2; D is unresolved. CDR1 and CDR2 from the germline V gene are LGHNA and YNFKEQ. V lost 1 base and J 2 bases, leaving 5 bases between the germline ends. The CDR3 loop spans 13 amino acids. CDR3 coding DNA: TGTGCCAGCAGCCAAGGGAAGAACTATGGCTACACCTTC. This codes for CASSQGKNYGYTF.

Regarding this clone: One junction end does not reproduce the germline sequence, and a read error may be involved. This chain uses TRBV5-1 with TRBJ2-7; possible D gene TRBD1, 5 bases. CDR1 SGHRS and CDR2 YFSETQ come from the germline V gene. The CDR3 sequence is 15 residues long. CDR3 nucleotides: TGTGCCAGCAGCTTGAATCGACTTAGGGGCCACGAGCAGTACTTC. Translated: CASSLNRLRGHEQYF.

This rearrangement joins TRBV6-5 to TRBJ1-1; the D gene is possibly TRBD1 (5 bases). Trimming stripped 3 bases from V and 4 bases from J, with 18 bases between. Per germline, CDR1 MNHEY and CDR2 SVGAGI. The CDR3 has 16 amino acids. The CDR3, as DNA: TGTGCCAGCAGTTATTTCGGGCAGGGCCGAGGCACTGAAGCTTTCTTT. Translating it yields CASSYFGQGRGTEAFF.

V is TRBV5-1 and J is TRBJ2-2, with D tentatively TRBD1 (6 bases). Germline lookup yields CDR1 SGHRS and CDR2 YFSETQ. Trimming shortened V by 4 bases and J by 4 bases, and 17 bases separated the two germline ends. The CDR3 is 16 amino acids. The CDR3, as DNA: TGCGCCAGCAGCCACGGACAGCCCATAGTCACCGGGGAGCTGTTTTTT. Its protein product is CASSHGQPIVTGELFF. The complete variable domain, with remaining parts taken from reference TRBV5-1 and TRBJ2-2, reads KAGVTQTPRYLIKTRGQQVTLSCSPISGHRSVSWYQQTPGQGLQFLFEYFSETQRNKGNFPGRFSGRQFSNSRSEMNVSTLELGDSALYLCASSHGQPIVTGELFFGEGSRLTVL.

This chain links TRBV2 with TRBJ1-1; 10 positions agree with TRBD1. Germline loops: CDR1 SNHLY, CDR2 FYNNEI. This CDR3 region has 15 residues. The ends lost 8 bases at V and 4 bases at J; junction bases unmatched: 10. CDR3 protein: CASGGQGSRGTEAFF. CDR3 DNA sequence: TGTGCCAGCGGGGGACAGGGGTCAAGAGGCACTGAAGCTTTCTTT.

The chain is built from TRBV12-5 and TRBJ2-5; 7 bases are a match to TRBD2. The CDR3 loop spans 14 amino acids. Germline V gives CDR1 LGHNT, CDR2 FRNRAP. With 4 bases clipped from V and 7 bases from J, the junction kept 9 bases outside the gene matches. The CDR3 is CASGSSGDTGTQYF. For the CDR3, the DNA is TGTGCTAGTGGTTCAAGCGGGGATACAGGGACCCAGTACTTC. Filled out from reference TRBV12-5 and TRBJ2-5, the complete variable domain reads DARVTQTPRHKVTEMGQEVTMRCQPILGHNTVFWYRQTMMQGLELLAYFRNRAPLDDSGMPKDRFSAEMPDATLATLKIQPSEPRDSAVYFCASGSSGDTGTQYFGPGTRLLVL.

V is TRBV5-4 and J is TRBJ1-2; D is possibly TRBD1 (6 bases). The germline CDR1 and CDR2 sequences are SGHNT and YYREEE (reference sequence). CDR3 length: 14 amino acids. Deletions cut 4 bases from V and 7 bases from J, with 17 bases between. CDR3 sequence reads: CASSPGGGETGYTF. The DNA for the CDR3 is TGTGCCAGCAGCCCTGGGGGGGGCGAAACTGGCTACACCTTC.

V and J are TRBV6-1 and TRBJ2-5; the match to TRBD1 covers 8 bases. The CDR3 loop spans 14 amino acids. Germline V lookup: CDR1 MNHNS, CDR2 SASEGT. The V segment lost 3 bases and the J segment 5 bases; nucleotides outside the gene matches: 5. CDR3 nucleotides: TGTGCCAGCAGTGAGAGACAGGGGAGGGAGACCCAGTACTTC. Protein: CASSERQGRETQYF.

The genes are TRBV4-1 and TRBJ2-1; 10 bases fit TRBD2. Germline V lookup: CDR1 MGHRA, CDR2 YSYEKL. The CDR3 length is 18 residues. The J segment lost 7 bases and the V segment lost 0 bases, leaving 12 bases of the junction unmatched. DNA of the CDR3: TGCGCCAGCAGCCAAGATCTGACAGCGGGAGGGCAGGGGAATGAGCAGTTCTTC. Amino acid sequence: CASSQDLTAGGQGNEQFF.

The chain recombines TRBV28 with TRBJ1-2, with D maybe TRBD1 (6 bases). Germline V lookup: CDR1 MDHEN, CDR2 SYDVKM. The CDR3 is 14 residues long. V was shortened by 2 bases and J by 8 bases, with 15 bases between the two germline ends. The CDR3 DNA sequence: TGTGCCAGCAGTTTACCGGTGGGGGCGCGGGGCTACACCTTC. Amino acids: CASSLPVGARGYTF.